The rows below give T cell receptor beta chains drawn from one sample of a study of T cell clonotyping in hematopoietic cell transplantation. Measured with immunoSEQ multiplex PCR; TCRdb has only the in-frame clones, and not every one. The sample holds roughly 9,000 clones, 90% to 95% seen once. The sample consisted of PBMCs, taken 100 days after allogeneic stem cell transplant. These receptors came from a male patient in his fifties or sixties who had an allogeneic stem cell transplant from a related donor, so T cells may come from the graft donor. Some clones in this sample may be carry-over from other donors' samples. Each CDR3 is given with its conserved first and last residue. Each record gives: J gene, clone size, CDR3 length, V gene, D gene, CDR3 protein, CDR3 DNA. D genes are given only for firm matches. Size is omitted from some rows. Given values are once, few, many or a class for expanded clones.

J gene: TRBJ2-7
clone size: NA
CDR3 length: 13
V gene: TRBV13
D gene: NA
CDR3 protein: CASSVAGSYEQYF
CDR3 DNA: TGTGCCAGCAGCGTGGCAGGTTCCTACGAGCAGTACTTC

J gene: TRBJ1-5
clone size: NA
CDR3 length: 13
V gene: TRBV6-1
D gene: NA
CDR3 protein: CASSEREAQPQHF
CDR3 DNA: TGTGCCAGCAGTGAAAGGGAGGCCCAGCCCCAGCATTTT

J gene: TRBJ2-7
clone size: once
CDR3 length: 13
V gene: TRBV11-3
D gene: TRBD1
CDR3 protein: CASSRDRGYEQYF
CDR3 DNA: TGTGCCAGCAGCCGGGACAGGGGATACGAGCAGTACTTC

J gene: TRBJ1-2
clone size: NA
CDR3 length: 12
V gene: TRBV28
D gene: NA
CDR3 protein: CASSFQNYGYTF
CDR3 DNA: TGTGCCAGCAGTTTCCAGAACTATGGCTACACCTTC

J gene: TRBJ2-7
clone size: NA
CDR3 length: 15
V gene: TRBV19
D gene: TRBD1
CDR3 protein: CASSTTGTGTYEQYF
CDR3 DNA: TGTGCCAGTAGTACGACCGGGACAGGGACCTACGAGCAGTACTTC

J gene: TRBJ2-7
clone size: NA
CDR3 length: 14
V gene: TRBV27
D gene: NA
CDR3 protein: CASSLGGPFYEQYF
CDR3 DNA: TGTGCCAGCAGTTTAGGAGGACCATTCTACGAGCAGTACTTC

J gene: TRBJ2-7
clone size: NA
CDR3 length: 13
V gene: TRBV7-2
D gene: NA
CDR3 protein: CASTEGQQYEQYF
CDR3 DNA: TGTGCCAGCACAGAGGGGCAGCAGTACGAGCAGTACTTC

J gene: TRBJ2-7
clone size: once
CDR3 length: 11
V gene: TRBV7-9
D gene: NA
CDR3 protein: CASSSGLEQYF
CDR3 DNA: TGTGCCAGCAGCTCCGGGCTCGAGCAGTACTTC

J gene: TRBJ1-5
clone size: NA
CDR3 length: 15
V gene: TRBV28
D gene: NA
CDR3 protein: CASSAETGAIKPQHF
CDR3 DNA: TGTGCCAGCAGTGCCGAGACAGGCGCTATCAAGCCCCAGCATTTT

J gene: TRBJ2-3
clone size: once
CDR3 length: 13
V gene: TRBV27
D gene: NA
CDR3 protein: CASKEIQQDTQYF
CDR3 DNA: TGTGCCAGCAAGGAGATTCAGCAAGATACGCAGTATTTT

J gene: TRBJ2-7
clone size: NA
CDR3 length: 14
V gene: TRBV6-1
D gene: TRBD1
CDR3 protein: CASRPQQGIGEQYF
CDR3 DNA: TGTGCCAGCAGACCCCAACAGGGGATCGGCGAGCAGTACTTC

J gene: TRBJ1-5
clone size: NA
CDR3 length: 14
V gene: TRBV14
D gene: NA
CDR3 protein: CASSPNRVTQPQHF
CDR3 DNA: TGTGCCAGCAGCCCTAACAGGGTTACTCAGCCCCAGCATTTT

J gene: TRBJ2-1
clone size: NA
CDR3 length: 15
V gene: TRBV6-5
D gene: TRBD2
CDR3 protein: CARHPGREQEKSQFF
CDR3 DNA: TGTGCCAGGCACCCAGGGCGGGAGCAAGAAAAGAGTCAGTTCTTC

J gene: TRBJ2-7
clone size: NA
CDR3 length: 14
V gene: TRBV29-1
D gene: TRBD1
CDR3 protein: CSVAGQGVTYEQYF
CDR3 DNA: TGCAGCGTTGCAGGACAGGGGGTTACCTACGAGCAGTACTTC

J gene: TRBJ2-5
clone size: NA
CDR3 length: 16
V gene: TRBV5-1
D gene: NA
CDR3 protein: CASSLGASPVQETQYF
CDR3 DNA: TGCGCCAGCAGCTTGGGGGCTAGCCCCGTCCAAGAGACCCAGTACTTC

J gene: TRBJ1-5
clone size: NA
CDR3 length: 15
V gene: TRBV28
D gene: NA
CDR3 protein: CASRSDTTSNQPQHF
CDR3 DNA: TGTGCCAGCAGATCTGACACCACTAGCAATCAGCCCCAGCATTTT

J gene: TRBJ2-1
clone size: NA
CDR3 length: 14
V gene: TRBV12-5
D gene: NA
CDR3 protein: CASTGLPSYNEQFF
CDR3 DNA: TGTGCTAGTACGGGACTCCCCTCCTACAATGAGCAGTTCTTC

J gene: TRBJ1-6
clone size: NA
CDR3 length: 15
V gene: TRBV7-3
D gene: NA
CDR3 protein: CASSLLGAYNSPLHF
CDR3 DNA: TGTGCCAGCAGCTTACTGGGGGCCTATAATTCACCCCTCCACTTT

J gene: TRBJ2-7
clone size: NA
CDR3 length: 15
V gene: TRBV5-1
D gene: NA
CDR3 protein: CASSGPEEGIYEQYF
CDR3 DNA: TGCGCCAGCAGCGGGCCGGAGGAGGGTATCTACGAGCAGTACTTC

J gene: TRBJ2-6
clone size: NA
CDR3 length: 16
V gene: TRBV6-1
D gene: NA
CDR3 protein: CASSATSGSGANVLTF
CDR3 DNA: TGTGCCAGCAGTGCAACGTCGGGCTCTGGGGCCAACGTCCTGACTTTC

J gene: TRBJ1-1
clone size: NA
CDR3 length: 16
V gene: TRBV9
D gene: NA
CDR3 protein: CASSVNTLTGNTEAFF
CDR3 DNA: TGTGCCAGCAGCGTAAATACCCTGACAGGGAACACTGAAGCTTTCTTT

J gene: TRBJ1-1
clone size: NA
CDR3 length: 12
V gene: TRBV29-1
D gene: NA
CDR3 protein: CSVVRENTEAFF
CDR3 DNA: TGCAGCGTTGTGCGCGAGAACACTGAAGCTTTCTTT

J gene: TRBJ2-3
clone size: NA
CDR3 length: 17
V gene: TRBV11-2
D gene: TRBD2
CDR3 protein: CASIETLAGGHGDTQYF
CDR3 DNA: TGTGCCAGCATCGAGACACTAGCGGGGGGTCACGGAGATACGCAGTATTTT

J gene: TRBJ2-3
clone size: NA
CDR3 length: 12
V gene: TRBV27
D gene: NA
CDR3 protein: CASSLNTDTQYF
CDR3 DNA: TGTGCCAGCAGTTTAAACACAGATACGCAGTATTTT

J gene: TRBJ2-2
clone size: NA
CDR3 length: 18
V gene: TRBV6-1
D gene: NA
CDR3 protein: CASSETTSVWGETGELFF
CDR3 DNA: TGTGCCAGCAGTGAAACTACGAGCGTATGGGGTGAAACCGGGGAGCTGTTTTTT

J gene: TRBJ2-7
clone size: few
CDR3 length: 9
V gene: TRBV7-9
D gene: NA
CDR3 protein: CASSAREGF
CDR3 DNA: TGTGCCAGCAGCGCTAGAGAGGGCTTC

J gene: TRBJ2-7
clone size: NA
CDR3 length: 13
V gene: TRBV7-3
D gene: TRBD1
CDR3 protein: CASSSSTGSEQYF
CDR3 DNA: TGTGCCAGCAGCTCGTCGACAGGGAGCGAGCAGTACTTC

J gene: TRBJ1-5
clone size: NA
CDR3 length: 15
V gene: TRBV7-2
D gene: NA
CDR3 protein: CASSGTGGGNQPQHF
CDR3 DNA: TGTGCCAGCAGCGGTACTGGGGGAGGCAATCAGCCCCAGCATTTT

J gene: TRBJ2-7
clone size: NA
CDR3 length: 15
V gene: TRBV19
D gene: NA
CDR3 protein: CASRAGGTASYEQYF
CDR3 DNA: TGTGCCAGTAGGGCTGGGGGGACAGCCTCCTACGAGCAGTACTTC

J gene: TRBJ1-2
clone size: NA
CDR3 length: 18
V gene: TRBV2
D gene: TRBD1
CDR3 protein: CASSEEARGQGVNYGYTF
CDR3 DNA: TGTGCCAGCAGTGAAGAGGCAAGGGGACAGGGCGTCAACTATGGCTACACCTTC

J gene: TRBJ2-1
clone size: NA
CDR3 length: 16
V gene: TRBV7-8
D gene: TRBD2
CDR3 protein: CASSLAVGGIYNEQFF
CDR3 DNA: TGTGCCAGCAGCTTAGCGGTGGGGGGGATTTACAATGAGCAGTTCTTC

J gene: TRBJ1-1
clone size: NA
CDR3 length: 13
V gene: TRBV7-2
D gene: NA
CDR3 protein: CASSLVGWAEAFF
CDR3 DNA: TGTGCCAGCAGCTTAGTGGGGTGGGCTGAAGCTTTCTTT

J gene: TRBJ1-1
clone size: NA
CDR3 length: 14
V gene: TRBV9
D gene: NA
CDR3 protein: CASSVEGMNTEAFF
CDR3 DNA: TGTGCCAGCAGCGTCGAGGGGATGAACACTGAAGCTTTCTTT

J gene: TRBJ2-7
clone size: NA
CDR3 length: 14
V gene: TRBV27
D gene: NA
CDR3 protein: CASSLVDNPYEQYF
CDR3 DNA: TGTGCCAGCAGTTTGGTCGACAATCCCTACGAGCAGTACTTC

J gene: TRBJ2-2
clone size: few
CDR3 length: 15
V gene: TRBV5-4
D gene: NA
CDR3 protein: CASSLGTWEGGELFF
CDR3 DNA: TGTGCCAGCAGCTTGGGTACTTGGGAAGGCGGGGAGCTGTTTTTT

J gene: TRBJ1-6
clone size: NA
CDR3 length: 14
V gene: TRBV9
D gene: NA
CDR3 protein: CASSGSSYNSPLHF
CDR3 DNA: TGTGCCAGCAGCGGAAGCTCCTATAATTCACCCCTCCACTTT

J gene: TRBJ2-3
clone size: NA
CDR3 length: 15
V gene: TRBV6-1
D gene: NA
CDR3 protein: CASSEEARAADTQYF
CDR3 DNA: TGTGCCAGCAGTGAAGAGGCCAGGGCGGCAGATACGCAGTATTTT

J gene: TRBJ1-3
clone size: once
CDR3 length: 17
V gene: TRBV14
D gene: NA
CDR3 protein: CASSQKGPTYSGNTIYF
CDR3 DNA: TGTGCCAGCAGCCAAAAGGGGCCTACATACTCTGGAAACACCATATATTTT

J gene: TRBJ1-1
clone size: NA
CDR3 length: 14
V gene: TRBV27
D gene: TRBD1
CDR3 protein: CASSNRGLGTEAFF
CDR3 DNA: TGTGCCAGCAGTAACAGGGGATTGGGAACTGAAGCTTTCTTT

J gene: TRBJ2-7
clone size: NA
CDR3 length: 14
V gene: TRBV19
D gene: NA
CDR3 protein: CASSLTDSSYEQYF
CDR3 DNA: TGTGCCAGTAGTCTGACTGACAGCTCCTACGAGCAGTACTTC

J gene: TRBJ1-2
clone size: NA
CDR3 length: 15
V gene: TRBV5-6
D gene: NA
CDR3 protein: CASSIQDPRVYGYTF
CDR3 DNA: TGTGCCAGCAGCATACAGGATCCTAGAGTCTATGGCTACACCTTC

J gene: TRBJ2-4
clone size: NA
CDR3 length: 13
V gene: TRBV10-1
D gene: TRBD1
CDR3 protein: CASSARQGNIQYF
CDR3 DNA: TGCGCCAGCAGTGCCCGACAGGGAAACATTCAGTACTTC

J gene: TRBJ1-1
clone size: NA
CDR3 length: 13
V gene: TRBV19
D gene: NA
CDR3 protein: CASKDSTNTEAFF
CDR3 DNA: TGTGCCAGCAAGGACAGCACGAACACTGAAGCTTTCTTT

J gene: TRBJ1-1
clone size: NA
CDR3 length: 11
V gene: TRBV30
D gene: NA
CDR3 protein: CAWKGNTEAFF
CDR3 DNA: TGTGCCTGGAAGGGGAACACTGAAGCTTTCTTT

J gene: TRBJ2-1
clone size: NA
CDR3 length: 17
V gene: TRBV19
D gene: TRBD2
CDR3 protein: CASNPPRTSGRMNEQFF
CDR3 DNA: TGTGCCAGTAATCCGCCCCGGACTAGCGGGCGAATGAATGAGCAGTTCTTC